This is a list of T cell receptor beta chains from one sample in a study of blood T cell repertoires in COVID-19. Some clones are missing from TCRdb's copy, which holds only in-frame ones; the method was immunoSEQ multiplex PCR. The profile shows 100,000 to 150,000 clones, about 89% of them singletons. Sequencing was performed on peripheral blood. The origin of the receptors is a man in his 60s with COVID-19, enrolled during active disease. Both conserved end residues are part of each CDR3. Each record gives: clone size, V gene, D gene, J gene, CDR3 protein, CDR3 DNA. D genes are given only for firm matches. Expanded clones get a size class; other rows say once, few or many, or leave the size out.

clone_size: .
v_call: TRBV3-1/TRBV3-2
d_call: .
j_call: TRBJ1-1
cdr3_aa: CASSQGVEAFF
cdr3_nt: TGTGCCAGCAGCCAGGGAGTTGAAGCTTTCTTT

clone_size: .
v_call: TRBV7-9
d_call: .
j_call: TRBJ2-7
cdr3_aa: CASSLPGFSSYEQYF
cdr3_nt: TGTGCCAGCAGCCTGCCGGGGTTTTCCTCCTACGAGCAGTACTTC

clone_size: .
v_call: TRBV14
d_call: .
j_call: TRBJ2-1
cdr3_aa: CASSQAGLVLDEQFF
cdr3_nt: TGTGCCAGCAGCCAGGCCGGACTGGTGCTGGATGAGCAGTTCTTC

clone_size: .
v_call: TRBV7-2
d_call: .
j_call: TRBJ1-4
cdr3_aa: CASSEVHTGFGNEKLFF
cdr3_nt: TGTGCCAGCAGCGAAGTACATACAGGGTTTGGTAATGAAAAACTGTTTTTT

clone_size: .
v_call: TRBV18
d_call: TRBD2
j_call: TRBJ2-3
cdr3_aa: CASSPRVAGDEDTQYF
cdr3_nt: TGTGCCAGCTCACCCAGGGTAGCGGGGGACGAGGATACGCAGTATTTT

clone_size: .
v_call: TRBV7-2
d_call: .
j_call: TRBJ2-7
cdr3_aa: CASSRSSSEQYF
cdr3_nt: TGTGCCAGCAGCCGTTCTTCTAGCGAGCAGTACTTC

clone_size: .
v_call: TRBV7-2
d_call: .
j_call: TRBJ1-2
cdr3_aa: CASSQEPGINYGYTF
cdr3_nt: TGTGCCAGCAGTCAAGAGCCCGGGATTAACTATGGCTACACCTTC

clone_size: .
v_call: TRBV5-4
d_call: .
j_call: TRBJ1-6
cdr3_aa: CASSLQGVDPLHF
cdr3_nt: TGTGCCAGCAGCCTACAAGGGGTGGATCCCCTCCACTTT

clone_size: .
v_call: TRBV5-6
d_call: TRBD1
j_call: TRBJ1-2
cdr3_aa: CASSAQGQANYGYTF
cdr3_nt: TGTGCCAGCAGCGCCCAGGGACAGGCTAACTATGGCTACACCTTC

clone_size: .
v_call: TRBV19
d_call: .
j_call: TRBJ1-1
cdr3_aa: CASSSRVNTEAFF
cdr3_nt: TGTGCCAGTAGTAGCAGGGTTAACACTGAAGCTTTCTTT

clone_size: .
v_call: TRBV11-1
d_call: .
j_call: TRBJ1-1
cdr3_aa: CASSPTWPEDTEAFF
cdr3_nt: TGTGCCAGCAGCCCCACGTGGCCTGAGGACACTGAAGCTTTCTTT

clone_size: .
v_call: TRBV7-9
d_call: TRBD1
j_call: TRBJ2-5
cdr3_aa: CASSLRSRGPGETQYF
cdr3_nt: TGTGCCAGCAGCCTTCGAAGCAGGGGGCCGGGGGAGACCCAGTACTTC

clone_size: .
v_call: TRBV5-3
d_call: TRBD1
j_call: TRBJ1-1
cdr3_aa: CARSPWDREGTEAFF
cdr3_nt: TGTGCCAGAAGCCCCTGGGACAGGGAGGGCACTGAAGCTTTCTTT

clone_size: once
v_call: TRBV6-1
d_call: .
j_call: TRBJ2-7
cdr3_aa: CASSETGRSSYEQYF
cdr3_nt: TGTGCCAGCAGTGAAACAGGACGTAGCTCCTACGAGCAGTACTTC

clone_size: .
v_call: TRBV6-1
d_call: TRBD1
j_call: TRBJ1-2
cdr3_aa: CASSETGTGGGYTF
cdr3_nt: TGTGCCAGCAGTGAAACGGGGACAGGGGGTGGCTACACCTTC

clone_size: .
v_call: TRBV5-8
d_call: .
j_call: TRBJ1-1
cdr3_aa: CASSLEGQTTEAFF
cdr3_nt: TGTGCCAGCAGCTTGGAAGGACAGACAACTGAAGCTTTCTTT

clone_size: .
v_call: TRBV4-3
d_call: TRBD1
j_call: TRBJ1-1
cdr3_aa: CASSQLQGAEAFF
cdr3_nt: TGCGCCAGCAGCCAATTACAGGGGGCTGAAGCTTTCTTT

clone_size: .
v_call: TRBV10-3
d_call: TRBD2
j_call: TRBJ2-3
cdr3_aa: CAISPGTGGVPDTQYF
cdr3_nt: TGTGCCATCAGCCCGGGAACGGGGGGGGTCCCAGATACGCAGTATTTT

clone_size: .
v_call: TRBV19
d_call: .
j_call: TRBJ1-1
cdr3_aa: CASSIMEGVEAFF
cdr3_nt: TGTGCCAGTAGTATAATGGAGGGTGTCGAAGCTTTCTTT

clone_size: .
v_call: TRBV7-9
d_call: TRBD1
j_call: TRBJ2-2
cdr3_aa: CASSLRTGIGTGELFF
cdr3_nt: TGTGCCAGCAGCCTACGGACAGGGATCGGGACCGGGGAGCTGTTTTTT

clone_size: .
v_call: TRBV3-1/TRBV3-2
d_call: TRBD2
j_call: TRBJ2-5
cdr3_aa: CASSQEFLAGVQETQYF
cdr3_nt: TGTGCCAGCAGCCAAGAATTCCTAGCGGGAGTCCAAGAGACCCAGTACTTC

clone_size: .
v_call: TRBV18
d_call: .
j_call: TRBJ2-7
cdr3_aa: CASSLVRDLAYEQYF
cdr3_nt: TGTGCCAGCTCACTAGTCCGGGACTTAGCCTACGAGCAGTACTTC

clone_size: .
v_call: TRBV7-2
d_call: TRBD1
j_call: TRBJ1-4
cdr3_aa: CASRRQGTTNEKLFF
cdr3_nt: TGTGCCAGCAGGAGACAGGGGACAACTAATGAAAAACTGTTTTTT

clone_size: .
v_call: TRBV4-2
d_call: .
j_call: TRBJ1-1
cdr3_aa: CASSQETFGKNTEAFF
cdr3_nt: TGTGCCAGCAGCCAGGAGACCTTCGGGAAGAACACTGAAGCTTTCTTT

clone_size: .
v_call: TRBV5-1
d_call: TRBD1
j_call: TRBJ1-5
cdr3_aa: CASSPGDRSQPQHF
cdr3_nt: TGCGCCAGCAGCCCCGGGGACAGAAGTCAGCCCCAGCATTTT

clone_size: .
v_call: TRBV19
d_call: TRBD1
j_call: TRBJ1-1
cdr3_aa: CASSTTRTGFSLAFF
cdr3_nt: TGTGCCAGTAGTACCACCCGGACAGGGTTTAGCTTAGCTTTCTTT

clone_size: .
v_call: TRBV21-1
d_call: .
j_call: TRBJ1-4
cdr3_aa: CASSNMANLEKLFF
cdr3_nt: TGTGCCAGCAGCAATATGGCAAACCTTGAAAAACTGTTTTTT

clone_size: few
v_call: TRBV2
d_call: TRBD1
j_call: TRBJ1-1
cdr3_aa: CAITDRLAFF
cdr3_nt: TGTGCCATCACGGACAGGTTGGCTTTCTTT

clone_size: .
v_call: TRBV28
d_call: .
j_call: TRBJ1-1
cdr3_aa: CASSLAGDPEAFF
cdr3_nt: TGTGCCAGCAGTTTGGCAGGGGACCCTGAAGCTTTCTTT

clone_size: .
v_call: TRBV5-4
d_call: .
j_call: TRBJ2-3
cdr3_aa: CASSLETRRRDF
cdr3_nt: TGTGCCAGCAGCTTGGAGACCCGGCGCAGGGATTTT

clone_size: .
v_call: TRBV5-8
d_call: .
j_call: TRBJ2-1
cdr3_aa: CASSLFYRGGNDEQFF
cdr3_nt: TGTGCCAGCAGCCTCTTCTACAGGGGAGGTAACGATGAGCAGTTCTTC

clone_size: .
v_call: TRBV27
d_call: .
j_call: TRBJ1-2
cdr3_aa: CASSIGGGRRDGYTF
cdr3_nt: TGTGCCAGCAGTATAGGTGGAGGGAGGAGGGATGGCTACACCTTC

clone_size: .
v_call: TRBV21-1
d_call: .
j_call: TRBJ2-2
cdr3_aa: CASSHPRVTGELFF
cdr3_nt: TGTGCCAGCAGCCACCCCCGAGTCACCGGGGAGCTGTTTTTT

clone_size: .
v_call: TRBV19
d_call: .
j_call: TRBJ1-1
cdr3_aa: CASSIWGGGTEAFF
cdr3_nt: TGTGCCAGTAGTATCTGGGGAGGAGGAACTGAAGCTTTCTTT

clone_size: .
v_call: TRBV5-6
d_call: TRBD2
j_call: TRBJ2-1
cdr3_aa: CASSSRLAGGYNEQFF
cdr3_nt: TGTGCCAGCAGCTCTAGACTAGCGGGGGGTTACAATGAGCAGTTCTTC

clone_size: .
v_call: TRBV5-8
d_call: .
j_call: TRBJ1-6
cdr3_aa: CASSSDGGRSPLHF
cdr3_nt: TGTGCCAGCAGCTCTGACGGGGGACGGTCACCCCTCCACTTT

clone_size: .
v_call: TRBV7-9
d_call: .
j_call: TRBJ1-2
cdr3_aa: CASSLEVAVLYGYTF
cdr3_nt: TGTGCCAGCAGCTTAGAAGTAGCGGTTCTTTATGGCTACACCTTC

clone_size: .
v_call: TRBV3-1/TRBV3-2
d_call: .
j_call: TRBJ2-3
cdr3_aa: CASSSLGGGTDTQYF
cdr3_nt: TGTGCCAGCAGCAGTCTAGGGGGGGGGACAGATACGCAGTATTTT

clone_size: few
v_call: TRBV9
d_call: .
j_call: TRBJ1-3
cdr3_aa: CASSGGRRDGNTIYF
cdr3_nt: TGTGCCAGCAGTGGGGGTCGGAGGGATGGAAACACCATATATTTT

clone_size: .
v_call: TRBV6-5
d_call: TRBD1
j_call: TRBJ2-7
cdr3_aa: CASRRTGGLYEQYF
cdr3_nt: TGTGCCAGCAGACGGACAGGTGGTCTCTACGAGCAGTACTTC

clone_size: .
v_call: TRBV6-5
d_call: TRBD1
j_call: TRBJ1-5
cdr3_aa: CASIYTGGGQPQHF
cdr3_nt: TGTGCCAGCATCTATACAGGGGGAGGTCAGCCCCAGCATTTT

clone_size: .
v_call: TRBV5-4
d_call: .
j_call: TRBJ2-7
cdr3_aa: CASSLGHSYEQYF
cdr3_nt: TGTGCCAGCAGCTTGGGACACTCCTACGAGCAGTACTTC

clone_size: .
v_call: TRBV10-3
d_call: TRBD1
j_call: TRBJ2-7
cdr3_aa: CAIRGDRGPHEQYF
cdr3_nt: TGTGCCATCAGGGGGGACAGGGGGCCCCACGAGCAGTACTTC

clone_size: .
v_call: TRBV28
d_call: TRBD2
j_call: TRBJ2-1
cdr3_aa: CASSPGTSGYNEQFF
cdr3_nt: TGTGCCAGCAGTCCCGGGACTAGCGGTTACAATGAGCAGTTCTTC

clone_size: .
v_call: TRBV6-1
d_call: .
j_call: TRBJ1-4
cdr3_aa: CASSEAGRSGEKLFF
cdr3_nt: TGTGCCAGCAGTGAAGCCGGCAGGTCGGGGGAAAAACTGTTTTTT

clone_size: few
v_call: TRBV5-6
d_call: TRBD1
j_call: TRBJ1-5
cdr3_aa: CASSLDRTGGYYSNQPQHF
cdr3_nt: TGTGCCAGCAGCTTGGATAGGACAGGGGGCTATTATAGCAATCAGCCCCAGCATTTT

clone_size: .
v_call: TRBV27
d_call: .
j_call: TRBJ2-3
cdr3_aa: CASSLISPPTGWTSTDTQYF
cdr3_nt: TGTGCCAGCAGTTTAATCTCACCCCCCACAGGGTGGACTAGCACAGATACGCAGTATTTT

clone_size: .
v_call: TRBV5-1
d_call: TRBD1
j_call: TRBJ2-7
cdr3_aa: CASSPGQGREQYF
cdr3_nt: TGCGCCAGCAGCCCTGGACAGGGTCGAGAGCAGTACTTC

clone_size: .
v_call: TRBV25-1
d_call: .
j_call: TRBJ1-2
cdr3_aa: CASSRAGDNYGYTF
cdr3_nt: TGTGCCAGCAGTCGGGCGGGGGACAACTATGGCTACACCTTC

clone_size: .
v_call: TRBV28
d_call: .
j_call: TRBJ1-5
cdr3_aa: CASTTITDSNQPQHF
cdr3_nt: TGTGCCAGCACCACCATCACAGATAGCAATCAGCCCCAGCATTTT

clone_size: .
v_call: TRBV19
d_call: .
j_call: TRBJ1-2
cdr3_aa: CASSIGFSWDYGYTF
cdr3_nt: TGTGCCAGTAGTATCGGGTTCTCCTGGGACTATGGCTACACCTTC

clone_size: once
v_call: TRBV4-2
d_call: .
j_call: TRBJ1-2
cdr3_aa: CASSQERAANYGYTF
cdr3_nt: TGTGCCAGCAGCCAAGAGAGGGCAGCTAACTATGGCTACACCTTC

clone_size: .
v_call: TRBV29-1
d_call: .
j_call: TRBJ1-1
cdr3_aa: CSGRRGGEAFF
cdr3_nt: TGCAGCGGGAGGAGGGGCGGCGAAGCTTTCTTT

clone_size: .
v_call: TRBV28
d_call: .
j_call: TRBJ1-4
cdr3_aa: CASSLPALPGLFF
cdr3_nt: TGTGCCAGCAGTTTGCCGGCTTTACCGGGACTGTTTTTT